This TCR beta chain was recovered during a study of CD8 T cells in ankylosing spondylitis. Study conclusions and caveats: Previously reported in reactive arthritis synovial fluid and blood were some of the motif variants. Within matched ankylosing spondylitis synovial fluid, disease-linked clones were reportedly significantly enriched. A TCR beta motif of 8 or 9 highly homologous variants appeared characteristic of ankylosing spondylitis blood.

Of note for this clonotype: The target antigen is unknown.

TCRdb reanalysed the 5' RACE reads using MiXCR and keeps one entry per CDR3 protein. The table records about 150,000 distinct CDR3 sequences, around two fifths of them present only once. The sequence was obtained from a male donor with ankylosing spondylitis. The sample comprised synovial fluid, either unsorted or a sorted T cell fraction (not recorded which).

Written as DNA, the CDR3 is TGTGCCAGCAGCCTCCGGCGGACAGGGCTCCGCACAGATACGCAGTATTTT. Amino acid sequence: CASSLRRTGLRTDTQYF. V usage is TRBV7-9 and J usage is TRBJ2-3; TRBD1 aligns across 8 bases. V dropped 5 bases and J dropped 1; count of bases not matched to a gene: 11. The CDR3 is 17 amino acids. Looked up from germline, CDR1 is SEHNR and CDR2 is FQNEAQ (reference sequence).